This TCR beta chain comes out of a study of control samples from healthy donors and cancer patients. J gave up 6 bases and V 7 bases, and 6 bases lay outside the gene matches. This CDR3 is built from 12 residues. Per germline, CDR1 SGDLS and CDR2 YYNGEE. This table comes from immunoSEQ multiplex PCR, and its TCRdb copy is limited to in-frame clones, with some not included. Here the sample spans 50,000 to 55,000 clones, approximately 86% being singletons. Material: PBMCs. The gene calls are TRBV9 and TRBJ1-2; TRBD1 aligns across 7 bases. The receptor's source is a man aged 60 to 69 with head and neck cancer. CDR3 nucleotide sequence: TGTGCCAGCCAGGGGGGGGCGGATGGCTACACCTTC. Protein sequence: CASQGGADGYTF.